Following are 29 T cell receptor beta chains from one sample sequenced in a study of shared clonotypes between healthy human individuals. Measured with immunoSEQ multiplex PCR; TCRdb has only the in-frame clones, and not every one. This repertoire shows over 2 million clones, approximately 90% found once; its top ten account for 0.3% to 0.4%. The sample taken for sequencing was naive CD4+ T cells from PBMCs. Stated subset: CD45RA+ positively selected. The source of these receptors is a man aged 18 to 29 in good health. Some clones in this sample may be carry-over from other donors' samples.

The rearrangement links TRBV5-1 to TRBJ1-2, with 7 positions matching TRBD1. With 1 base clipped from V and 5 bases from J, the junction kept 8 bases outside the gene matches. The CDR3 totals 15 residues. CDR1 and CDR2 (germline): SGHRS, YFSETQ. DNA of the CDR3: TGCGCCAGCAGCTTGTCAGGGGACAGCTTTTATGGCTACACCTTC. Residues: CASSLSGDSFYGYTF.

CDR3 protein: CASSLYGQGDTEAFF. The CDR3 DNA is TGCGCCAGCAGCCTTTACGGACAGGGGGACACTGAAGCTTTCTTT. V gene TRBV5-1 combines with J gene TRBJ1-1, with TRBD1 identical over 10 bases. Trimming removed 4 bases from V and 3 bases from J; junction bases left unmatched: 6. The CDR3 is 15 amino acids. From germline, CDR1 is SGHRS and CDR2 YFSETQ.

V gene TRBV29-1 combines with J gene TRBJ1-1, with 7 bases identical to TRBD1. This CDR3 spans 13 amino acids. Trimming cost V 4 bases and J 3 bases; bases outside gene matches: 5. Germline V gives CDR1 SQVTM, CDR2 ANQGSEA. CDR3 sequence: CSVGTTGYTEAFF. The CDR3 DNA reads TGCAGCGTTGGAACGACAGGGTACACTGAAGCTTTCTTT.

This chain connects TRBV7-3 to TRBJ1-1, with unresolved D. This CDR3 contains 15 residues. V was shortened by 2 bases and J by 4 bases, with 14 bases between the two germline ends. In germline, CDR1 is SGHTA, CDR2 FQGTGA. The CDR3 reads CASSLGLGWGTEAFF. CDR3 nucleotide sequence: TGTGCCAGCAGCTTAGGGCTTGGGTGGGGCACTGAAGCTTTCTTT. Full variable domain (missing parts from reference TRBV7-3 and TRBJ1-1): GAGVSQTPSNKVTEKGKYVELRCDPISGHTALYWYRQSLGQGPEFLIYFQGTGAADDSGLPNDRFFAVRPEGSVSTLKIQRTERGDSAVYLCASSLGLGWGTEAFFGQGTRLTVV.

The chain links TRBV5-4 to TRBJ2-3, with no clear D. V shed 3 bases and J shed 4 bases, with 9 bases lying between them. From germline, CDR1 is SGHNT and CDR2 YYREEE (reference sequence). The CDR3 is 13 amino acids. The CDR3 DNA reads TGTGCCAGCAGCTCGTCCAGTCCAGATACGCAGTATTTT. Translating it yields CASSSSSPDTQYF.

The chain employs TRBV29-1 and TRBJ2-5, with 12 positions matching TRBD1. The V segment lost 7 bases and the J segment 6 bases; nucleotides outside the gene matches: 9. Germline loops: CDR1 SQVTM, CDR2 ANQGSEA. CDR3 size: 14 residues. The CDR3 here is CSASGTGGAKTQYF. For the CDR3, the DNA is TGCAGCGCCAGCGGGACAGGGGGCGCTAAGACCCAGTACTTC.

The chain carries TRBV5-1 and TRBJ2-3; the match to TRBD2 covers 12 bases. CDR1 SGHRS and CDR2 YFSETQ come from the germline V gene. V lost 4 bases, J lost 4 bases, and 4 bases stayed unmatched. The CDR3 is 15 residues long. The chain's CDR3 is CASSPASGRADTQYF. In nucleotides, the CDR3 is TGCGCCAGCAGCCCAGCTAGCGGGAGGGCAGATACGCAGTATTTT. Filled out from reference TRBV5-1 and TRBJ2-3, the complete variable domain reads KAGVTQTPRYLIKTRGQQVTLSCSPISGHRSVSWYQQTPGQGLQFLFEYFSETQRNKGNFPGRFSGRQFSNSRSEMNVSTLELGDSALYLCASSPASGRADTQYFGPGTRLTVL.

The CDR3 region is CAWSVMGYEQFF. The CDR3 DNA reads TGTGCCTGGAGTGTAATGGGTTATGAGCAGTTCTTC. The V call is TRBV30, the J call TRBJ2-1; D not resolved. Deletions cut 0 bases from V and 8 bases from J, with 8 bases between. This CDR3 contains 12 residues. CDR1 GTSNPN and CDR2 SVGIG come from the germline V gene (reference sequence).

The J gene is TRBJ1-2, the V gene TRBV7-8, with D tentatively TRBD1 (6 bases). Germline CDR1 is SGHVS and CDR2 is FQNEAQ. With 1 base removed from V and 7 bases from J, the gap between germline ends came to 13 bases. CDR3 length: 14 residues. CDR3 region: CASSLGQGLGGYTF. CDR3 bases: TGTGCCAGCAGCTTAGGCCAGGGGTTGGGTGGCTACACCTTC. Looking up the rest from reference TRBV7-8 and TRBJ1-2 gives the full variable domain: GAGVSQSPRYKVAKRGQDVALRCDPISGHVSLFWYQQALGQGPEFLTYFQNEAQLDKSGLPSDRFFAERPEGSVSTLKIQRTQQEDSAVYLCASSLGQGLGGYTFGSGTRLTVV.

The chain combines TRBV5-1 with TRBJ2-7, with D perhaps TRBD2 (6 bases). V lost 4 bases to trimming and J lost 3 bases, with 14 bases between them. Per the germline V gene, CDR1 is SGHRS and CDR2 is YFSETQ. CDR3 size: 14 residues. CDR3 DNA: TGCGCCAGCAGCCCGGCGGGACTCGACTACGAGCAGTACTTC. Translating gives CASSPAGLDYEQYF. Using reference TRBV5-1 and TRBJ2-7 for the parts outside the CDR3, the full variable domain is KAGVTQTPRYLIKTRGQQVTLSCSPISGHRSVSWYQQTPGQGLQFLFEYFSETQRNKGNFPGRFSGRQFSNSRSEMNVSTLELGDSALYLCASSPAGLDYEQYFGPGTRLTVT.

The V call is TRBV4-3, the J call TRBJ1-2; D is uncertain. The ends were cut back, 4 bases at V and 1 base at J, with 7 bases in the middle. The germline V gene has CDR1 LGHNA and CDR2 YSLEER. There are 13 residues in the CDR3. The CDR3 sequence: CASSLERNYGYTF. CDR3 in DNA: TGCGCCAGCAGCCTAGAACGTAACTATGGCTACACCTTC.

This rearrangement joins TRBV5-1 to TRBJ2-3; 8 nucleotides match TRBD2. Germline V gene lookup returns CDR1 SGHRS and CDR2 YFSETQ. Trimming took 5 bases from V and 1 from J; bases not matched to a gene: 9. The CDR3 extends over 16 amino acids. The CDR3 DNA sequence: TGCGCCAGCAGGAACCCAGCGGGAGAACGCACAGATACGCAGTATTTT. Its translation is CASRNPAGERTDTQYF.

The table lists this clone with a count of one. The rearrangement links TRBV27 to TRBJ1-2; 10 nucleotides align to TRBD1. This CDR3 is built from 17 residues. CDR1 MNHEY and CDR2 SMNVEV come from the germline V gene (reference sequence). Trimming at V came to 6 bases and at J to 5 bases, leaving 15 bases not matched to a gene. DNA of the CDR3: TGTGCCAGCAGAACCCATATCCGACAGGGGGCGCGTTATGGCTACACCTTC. It yields the protein CASRTHIRQGARYGYTF.

CDR3 sequence: CASSAGLLDKFYEQYF. The CDR3 bases are TGTGCCAGCAGCGCAGGCCTCTTAGACAAATTCTACGAGCAGTACTTC. The V call is TRBV7-8, the J call TRBJ2-7, with D uncertain. CDR3 length equals 16 residues. Germline lookup yields CDR1 SGHVS and CDR2 FQNEAQ. The ends were cut back, 5 bases at V and 3 bases at J, with 20 bases in the middle.

This chain links TRBV28 with TRBJ1-1; D gene uncertain. The CDR3 is made up of 13 amino acids. The V and J ends lost 2 bases and 4 bases respectively, with 8 bases between them. The germline gives CDR1 MDHEN, CDR2 SYDVKM. CDR3 sequence: CASSLNSVTEAFF. The CDR3 coding sequence is TGTGCCAGCAGTTTAAATTCTGTCACTGAAGCTTTCTTT.

V is TRBV10-3 and J is TRBJ2-1, with D maybe TRBD2 (5 bases). Germline-derived CDR1 and CDR2 are ENHRY and SYGVKD. V dropped 4 bases and J dropped 10 bases, with 14 bases sitting between them. There are 13 residues in the CDR3. CDR3 bases: TGTGCCATCAGTGCTACAGCGGAAGAGGAGCAGTTCTTC. Protein sequence: CAISATAEEEQFF.

The gene calls are TRBV18 and TRBJ1-5; tentative D call: TRBD1 (6 bases). The CDR3 extends over 14 amino acids. Trimming cost V 2 bases and J 7 bases, with 12 bases left between them. CDR1 and CDR2 from the germline V gene are KGHSH and LQKENI. CDR3 coding DNA: TGTGCCAGCTCACCATCCTGGGGGCAACAGCCCCAGCATTTT. Its translation: CASSPSWGQQPQHF.

This clone was observed a handful of times. The chain joins TRBV6-4 to TRBJ2-1; the match to TRBD2 covers 12 bases. The germline V gene has CDR1 MRHNA and CDR2 SNTAGT. V lost 5 bases, J lost 6 bases, and 5 bases stayed unmatched. The CDR3 runs 15 residues. The CDR3 DNA reads as TGTGCCAGCAGTACTGGACTAGCGGGAACCAATGAGCAGTTCTTC. Residues: CASSTGLAGTNEQFF.

The chain links TRBV2 to TRBJ2-7; 9 bases are a match to TRBD1. This CDR3 region has 14 residues. Germline V gene sequence: CDR1 SNHLY, CDR2 FYNNEI. The junction had 8 bases not matched to a gene; V was cut back by 5 bases and J by 6 bases. For the CDR3, the DNA is TGTGCCAGCAGTCCGTTGGGACAGGGACTCGAGCAGTACTTC. The encoded protein is CASSPLGQGLEQYF.

The rearrangement links TRBV5-6 to TRBJ2-5; a weak D match, TRBD1 (5 bases). The CDR3 spans 17 residues. Germline V gene data show CDR1 as SGHDT and CDR2 as YYEEEE. The V gene lost 4 bases and the J gene lost 6 bases, with 25 bases spanning the gap. CDR3 residues: CASSHIPGSTLGKTQYF. The CDR3 nucleotides read TGTGCCAGCAGCCACATCCCAGGGTCCACCCTTGGAAAGACCCAGTACTTC.

The rearrangement uses TRBV9 and TRBJ1-4; perhaps TRBD1 as D (6 bases). This CDR3 contains 16 residues. The V gene lost 3 bases and the J gene lost 0 bases, with 12 bases spanning the gap. Germline V gene lookup returns CDR1 SGDLS and CDR2 YYNGEE. The CDR3 reads CASSAGATATNEKLFF. CDR3 nucleotide sequence: TGTGCCAGCAGCGCAGGGGCAACTGCAACTAATGAAAAACTGTTTTTT.

For this clone: The sample has other DNA sequences that encode this CDR3 too. V usage is TRBV28 and J usage is TRBJ1-1, with D perhaps TRBD1 (5 bases). The V gene lost 3 bases and the J gene lost 2 bases, with 13 bases spanning the gap. Germline CDR1 and CDR2: MDHEN and SYDVKM. This CDR3 region has 15 residues. The DNA for the CDR3 is TGTGCCAGCAGTTTTGGGGGGTACAGTAACACTGAAGCTTTCTTT. It yields the protein CASSFGGYSNTEAFF.

This sequence joins TRBV10-3 and TRBJ2-1; D may be TRBD2 (6 bases). The CDR3 length is 14 residues. Germline values: CDR1 ENHRY, CDR2 SYGVKD. Trimming pared 7 bases from V and 0 bases from J, leaving 10 bases between. The CDR3 nucleotides are TGTGCCATCAAACGCGGGGACTCCTACAATGAGCAGTTCTTC. Translated: CAIKRGDSYNEQFF.

The J gene is TRBJ1-1, the V gene TRBV5-1, with 9 bases that match TRBD1. Germline CDR1 SGHRS, CDR2 YFSETQ. The CDR3 has 14 residues. Trimming removed 4 bases from V and 5 bases from J; junction bases left unmatched: 6. CDR3 protein: CASSPRTGVTEAFF. The CDR3 coding sequence is TGCGCCAGCAGCCCCAGGACAGGGGTAACTGAAGCTTTCTTT.

The V call is TRBV30, the J call TRBJ2-5, with a possible D match to TRBD1 (5 bases). V lost 0 bases to trimming and J lost 10 bases, with 12 bases between them. Germline-derived CDR1 and CDR2 are GTSNPN and SVGIG (reference sequence). CDR3 length: 12 residues. The CDR3 loop reads CAWSVRPQGQYF. The CDR3 region has the DNA TGTGCCTGGAGTGTACGGCCCCAGGGCCAGTACTTC.

The chain has TRBV2 and TRBJ1-2, with a weak D call TRBD1 (5 bases). This CDR3 comprises 13 residues. CDR1 SNHLY and CDR2 FYNNEI come from the germline V gene. V dropped 3 bases and J dropped 3 bases, with 8 bases sitting between them. CDR3: CASSDTGYYGYTF. Here the CDR3 DNA reads TGTGCCAGCAGTGATACAGGCTACTATGGCTACACCTTC. Using reference TRBV2 and TRBJ1-2 for the parts outside the CDR3, the full variable domain is EPEVTQTPSHQVTQMGQEVILRCVPISNHLYFYWYRQILGQKVEFLVSFYNNEISEKSEIFDDQFSVERPDGSNFTLKIRSTKLEDSAMYFCASSDTGYYGYTFGSGTRLTVV.

Worth noting for this clone: Different DNA sequences within this sample yield the same CDR3. The CDR3 DNA reads as TGTGCCAGCAGCCCGGGCGGGGGCACAGATACGCAGTATTTT. It codes for CASSPGGGTDTQYF. The chain recombines TRBV5-4 with TRBJ2-3, with D possibly matching TRBD2 (6 bases). V dropped 4 bases and J dropped 1 base, with 10 bases sitting between them. Germline lookup yields CDR1 SGHNT and CDR2 YYREEE (reference sequence). There are 14 residues in the CDR3.

The V gene is TRBV21-1, the J gene TRBJ2-2; the listed D gene, TRBD1, was not tested against the DNA. TRBV21-1 is labeled a pseudogene. The CDR3 totals 17 residues. CDR3 coding DNA: TGTGCCAGCAGCAAAGTCCCTGGGACAGCACAAGGAGGGAAGCTGTTTTTT. This translates into CASSKVPGTAQGGKLFF.

The V call is TRBV30, the J call TRBJ1-6, with D unclear. Looked up from germline, CDR1 is GTSNPN and CDR2 is SVGIG (reference sequence). The ends were cut back, 0 bases at V and 7 bases at J, with 13 bases in the middle. This CDR3 has 15 amino acids. In DNA form, the CDR3 reads TGTGCCTGGAGTGTACTACGGGGAAGGAATTCACCCCTCCACTTT. Translated: CAWSVLRGRNSPLHF. The whole variable domain, remainder taken from reference TRBV30 and TRBJ1-6, is SQTIHQWPATLVQPVGSPLSLECTVEGTSNPNLYWYRQAAGRGLQLLFYSVGIGQISSEVPQNLSASRPQDRQFILSSKKLLLSDSGFYLCAWSVLRGRNSPLHFGNGTRLTVT.